These 31 T cell receptor beta chains share one sample of origin, sequenced in a study of blood T cell repertoires in COVID-19. The protocol was immunoSEQ multiplex PCR, while the TCRdb copy is restricted to in-frame clones and leaves out a portion. This table has approximately 190,000 clones, around 80% appearing once. The sample taken for sequencing was peripheral blood. These receptors were taken from a man aged 30 to 45 with active or convalescent COVID-19.

This clone came up once. The rearrangement joins TRBV10-1 to TRBJ2-1; possibly TRBD2 for D (5 bases). The length of the CDR3 is 17 residues. Germline CDR1 and CDR2: WNHNN and SYGVQD (reference sequence). V lost 0 bases, J lost 5 bases, and 17 bases lay in between. As DNA, the CDR3 is TGCGCCAGCAGTGAGTCTTCGTACGGTAGCGTCCACAATGAGCAGTTCTTC. It translates to CASSESSYGSVHNEQFF.

This clone was detected only a few times. The chain carries TRBV4-1 and TRBJ2-2; 10 positions agree with TRBD2. The CDR3 length is 16 residues. CDR1 is MGHRA, CDR2 YSYEKL, per germline. After removal of 4 bases from V and 7 bases from J, the junction contained 9 bases not matched to a gene. The CDR3 region has the DNA TGCGCCAGCAGCCTCGGGTTAGCGGGGGGCGACGGGGAGCTGTTTTTT. As protein: CASSLGLAGGDGELFF.

This clone was seen more than once but under ten times. CDR3 region: CASSQDYWAGGSTDTQYF. DNA of the CDR3: TGCGCCAGCAGCCAAGATTATTGGGCGGGGGGGAGCACAGATACGCAGTATTTT. The chain couples TRBV4-1 to TRBJ2-3, with 9 nucleotides matching TRBD2. The CDR3 is made up of 18 amino acids. The germline gives CDR1 MGHRA, CDR2 YSYEKL. Trimming removed 0 bases from V and 0 bases from J; junction bases left unmatched: 7.

The rearrangement links TRBV7-9 to TRBJ1-2; 7 positions agree with TRBD1. J gave up 6 bases and V 5 bases, and 9 bases lay outside the gene matches. CDR1 is SEHNR and CDR2 is FQNEAQ in the germline V gene (reference sequence). The CDR3 is 14 amino acids. CDR3 residues: CASSETGFLDGYTF. CDR3 coding DNA: TGTGCCAGCAGCGAGACAGGGTTTCTCGATGGCTACACCTTC.

Of note for this clone: Other DNA variants within this sample encode the same CDR3. The chain joins TRBV30 to TRBJ1-1; no firm D call. The CDR3 length is 13 residues. V lost 0 bases to trimming and J lost 1 base, with 6 bases between them. Per germline, CDR1 GTSNPN and CDR2 SVGIG (reference sequence). The CDR3 here is CAWSVRGNTEAFF. CDR3 sequence (DNA): TGTGCCTGGAGTGTACGGGGGAACACTGAAGCTTTCTTT.

V usage is TRBV5-1 and J usage is TRBJ2-1, with 9 bases fitting TRBD1. V lost 2 bases and J lost 12; bases outside the gene matches: 18. The CDR3 contains 17 residues. The germline CDR1 and CDR2 sequences are SGHRS and YFSETQ. For the CDR3, the DNA is TGCGCCAGCAGCTTCTCCGGGTCCGGGACAGGGTTGGAGGGGCAGTTCTTC. Amino acid sequence: CASSFSGSGTGLEGQFF.

The chain has TRBV5-6 and TRBJ1-1, with D perhaps TRBD1 (5 bases). This CDR3 has 15 amino acids. Trimming shortened V by 4 bases and J by 4 bases, and 17 bases separated the two germline ends. Germline CDR1 and CDR2: SGHDT and YYEEEE. CDR3 nucleotides: TGTGCCAGCAGCACGGCAAGGGGCGATCGCACTGAAGCTTTCTTT. It codes for CASSTARGDRTEAFF.

V and J are TRBV19 and TRBJ1-1; the match to TRBD1 covers 10 bases. Germline loops: CDR1 LNHDA, CDR2 SQIVND (reference sequence). The junction had 8 bases not matched to a gene; V was cut back by 6 bases and J by 7 bases. The CDR3 is made up of 14 amino acids. CDR3 bases: TGTGCCAGTAGCCAGGACAGGGGGACTGGTGAAGCTTTCTTT. Translated: CASSQDRGTGEAFF.

The chain couples TRBV30 to TRBJ1-5; TRBD1 matches 10 bases. Germline values: CDR1 GTSNPN, CDR2 SVGIG (reference sequence). The length of the CDR3 is 17 residues. The ends lost 0 bases at V and 7 bases at J; junction bases unmatched: 12. This CDR3 reads CAWSVRGQGGIRQPQHF. The CDR3 DNA is TGTGCCTGGAGTGTACGAGGACAGGGGGGAATCAGGCAGCCCCAGCATTTT.

This clone was seen only a few times. V is TRBV4-2 and J is TRBJ1-2; D gene uncertain. Trimming took 4 bases from V and 7 from J, leaving 10 bases between them. CDR1 is LGHNA and CDR2 is YNFKEQ in the germline V gene. CDR3 length: 12 residues. Written as DNA, the CDR3 is TGTGCCAGCAGCCTGGGAGGCTCTGGCTACACCTTC. Its protein is CASSLGGSGYTF.

Regarding this clone: A much larger clone is a single base away; this may be a read error. This chain connects TRBV6-6 to TRBJ2-1; 7 nucleotides match TRBD1. The CDR3 covers 16 residues. V lost 4 bases, J lost 2 bases, and 8 bases stayed unmatched. Germline CDR1 and CDR2: MNHNY and SVGAGI (reference sequence). CDR3 sequence (DNA): TGTGCCAGCAGTTTCGACCGGCAGGGGGCCTACAATGAGCAGTTCTTC. This codes for CASSFDRQGAYNEQFF.

On this clone itself: A junction boundary mismatches the germline segment, possibly from a read error. The CDR3 loop reads CASSLGLASQETQYF. CDR3 DNA sequence: TGTGCTAGCAGCTTGGGACTAGCGAGTCAAGAGACCCAGTACTTC. The chain recombines TRBV7-7 with TRBJ2-5; 10 bases match TRBD2. The CDR3 consists of 15 residues. Germline V gene lookup returns CDR1 SSHAT and CDR2 FNYEAQ (reference sequence).

The genes are TRBV27 and TRBJ1-4, with no clear D. CDR1 MNHEY and CDR2 SMNVEV come from the germline V gene (reference sequence). V lost 2 bases, J lost 5 bases, and 9 bases lay in between. The CDR3 runs to 14 residues. The CDR3 nucleotides read TGTGCCAGCAGTTTAACCAGGTTCAATGAAAAACTGTTTTTT. It codes for CASSLTRFNEKLFF.

This chain links TRBV7-2 with TRBJ2-3; D might be TRBD2 (6 bases). Germline V gene sequence: CDR1 SGHTA, CDR2 FQGNSA. The CDR3 contains 19 residues. The germline V and J ends were trimmed by 3 bases and 2 bases, with 24 bases remaining between them. The DNA of the CDR3 is TGTGCCAGCAGCTTCTCCTCACGTTCGCTAGCGACCTCCACAGATACGCAGTATTTT. Translation gives CASSFSSRSLATSTDTQYF.

This chain connects TRBV10-3 to TRBJ2-3; D possibly corresponds to TRBD1 (6 bases). The CDR3 contains 15 residues. Trimming pared 3 bases from V and 1 base from J, leaving 11 bases between. From germline, CDR1 is ENHRY and CDR2 SYGVKD. The CDR3 DNA follows: TGTGCCATCAGTGATAGCGAGGGGGGCACAGATACGCAGTATTTT. Translating it yields CAISDSEGGTDTQYF.

The rearrangement links TRBV30 to TRBJ2-3, with TRBD1 identical over 8 bases. This CDR3 has 13 amino acids. Germline assignment: CDR1 GTSNPN and CDR2 SVGIG (reference sequence). V lost 2 bases, J lost 4 bases, and 2 bases stayed unmatched. The CDR3 loop reads CAWSLTGADTQYF. In DNA, the CDR3 is TGTGCCTGGAGTCTGACAGGGGCAGATACGCAGTATTTT. The full variable domain, rest sourced from reference TRBV30 and TRBJ2-3, is SQTIHQWPATLVQPVGSPLSLECTVEGTSNPNLYWYRQAAGRGLQLLFYSVGIGQISSEVPQNLSASRPQDRQFILSSKKLLLSDSGFYLCAWSLTGADTQYFGPGTRLTVL.

The chain links TRBV19 to TRBJ1-1, with 8 bases matching TRBD1. From germline, CDR1 is LNHDA and CDR2 SQIVND (reference sequence). The CDR3 covers 15 residues. Trimming took 6 bases from V and 3 from J; bases not matched to a gene: 9. Here the CDR3 reads CASSSQGAGDTEAFF. CDR3 nucleotide sequence: TGTGCCAGTAGCTCCCAGGGGGCGGGAGACACTGAAGCTTTCTTT.

The V call is TRBV2, the J call TRBJ1-1; D is perhaps TRBD1 (6 bases). V gave up 6 bases and J gave up 1 base, with 9 bases separating them. The CDR3 runs to 13 residues. CDR1 and CDR2 from the germline V gene are SNHLY and FYNNEI. The DNA of the CDR3 is TGTGCCAGCAGCTTACAGGGGAACACTGAAGCTTTCTTT. It codes for CASSLQGNTEAFF.

The J gene is TRBJ2-7, the V gene TRBV11-2, with a possible D match to TRBD2 (6 bases). This CDR3 has 13 amino acids. The germline V gene encodes CDR1 SGHAT and CDR2 FQNNGV. Trimming removed 1 base from V and 7 bases from J, with 11 bases in between. CDR3 in amino acids: CASSLGAAGEQYV. CDR3 sequence (DNA): TGTGCCAGCAGCTTAGGAGCCGCGGGGGAGCAGTACGTC.

V usage is TRBV12-3 or TRBV12-4 and J usage is TRBJ1-5, with D perhaps matching TRBD1 (6 bases). Trimming cost V 6 bases and J 5 bases, with 11 bases left between them. The CDR3 spans 13 residues. CDR3 protein: CASRSDSDQPQHF. The CDR3 DNA reads as TGTGCCAGCAGATCGGACAGCGATCAGCCCCAGCATTTT.

The genes are TRBV6-2 or TRBV6-3 and TRBJ2-7; 10 nucleotides agree with TRBD2. Germline lookup yields CDR1 MNHEY and CDR2 SVGEGT. The trim removed 2 bases at V and 2 bases at J, leaving 3 bases unmatched. The CDR3 runs 15 residues. The CDR3 is CASSYRAGGTYEQYF. The CDR3 DNA reads as TGTGCCAGCAGTTACAGAGCGGGAGGGACCTACGAGCAGTACTTC.

This sequence joins TRBV5-4 and TRBJ2-6; maybe TRBD2 (6 bases). Per germline, CDR1 SGHNT and CDR2 YYREEE (reference sequence). Trimming shortened V by 4 bases and J by 2 bases, and 13 bases separated the two germline ends. This CDR3 is 16 amino acids long. The CDR3 loop reads CASSLTRGTGANVLTF. CDR3 sequence (DNA): TGTGCCAGCAGCCTGACTAGGGGAACTGGGGCCAACGTCCTGACTTTC.

The chain carries TRBV9 and TRBJ1-4; 7 bases map to TRBD1. Losses at the gene ends were 4 bases for V and 6 bases for J; bases not matched to a gene: 9. Germline assignment: CDR1 SGDLS and CDR2 YYNGEE. The CDR3 is 15 amino acids. CDR3 coding DNA: TGTGCCAGCAGCCGGGATCACAGGGGAGATGAAAAACTGTTTTTT. Translated: CASSRDHRGDEKLFF.

The chain uses TRBV7-8 and TRBJ1-2; 7 nucleotides agree with TRBD1. Germline CDR1 SGHVS, CDR2 FQNEAQ. The CDR3 is 15 amino acids. J gave up 0 bases and V 5 bases, and 6 bases lay outside the gene matches. CDR3 in amino acids: CASSHRDSTNYGYTF. The CDR3 region has the DNA TGTGCCAGCAGCCACCGGGACAGTACTAACTATGGCTACACCTTC.

There are a few counts of this clone. CDR3 coding DNA: TGTGCCAGCAGAGAGAGCCCTAACTATGGCTACACCTTC. Amino acid sequence: CASRESPNYGYTF. The chain uses TRBV28 and TRBJ1-2; D unclear. The CDR3 runs to 13 residues. Germline V gene sequence: CDR1 MDHEN, CDR2 SYDVKM. The V gene lost 6 bases and the J gene lost 0 bases, with 8 bases spanning the gap.

This clone was seen repeatedly, ten times or more. The chain's CDR3 is CASRVGLAGGNTGELFF. The CDR3 coding sequence is TGTGCCAGCAGGGTCGGACTAGCGGGGGGGAACACCGGGGAGCTGTTTTTT. This rearrangement joins TRBV5-4 to TRBJ2-2; 14 positions agree with TRBD2. Germline CDR1 is SGHNT and CDR2 is YYREEE (reference sequence). V lost 5 bases to trimming and J lost 1 base; unmatched junction nucleotides: 4. CDR3 size: 17 residues.

The chain has TRBV14 and TRBJ1-5; unclear D gene. CDR3 length: 13 amino acids. CDR1 SGHDN and CDR2 FVKESK come from the germline V gene. V lost 1 base, J lost 5 bases, and 6 bases lay in between. The CDR3 nucleotides are TGTGCCAGCAGCCAAGCTCCCCATCAGCCCCAGCATTTT. Protein: CASSQAPHQPQHF.

The CDR3 protein is CAWTQGTGGETQYF. The CDR3 DNA reads TGTGCCTGGACCCAAGGGACAGGGGGAGAGACCCAGTACTTC. The rearrangement joins TRBV30 to TRBJ2-5; 11 nucleotides agree with TRBD1. Germline trimming cut 4 bases from V and 4 bases from J; bases unmatched to any gene: 5. Looked up from germline, CDR1 is GTSNPN and CDR2 is SVGIG (reference sequence). The CDR3 contains 14 residues.

This clone was counted once. V gene TRBV7-9 combines with J gene TRBJ2-5; 7 positions agree with TRBD1. The CDR3 sequence is 14 residues long. The trim removed 6 bases at V and 5 bases at J, leaving 9 bases unmatched. Germline V lookup: CDR1 SEHNR, CDR2 FQNEAQ (reference sequence). Written as DNA, the CDR3 is TGTGCCAGCAGGTCGACAGGGACACAGGAGACCCAGTACTTC. This translates into CASRSTGTQETQYF.

This clone occurred once. The chain is built from TRBV19 and TRBJ1-1, with D possibly matching TRBD1 (5 bases). V gave up 2 bases and J gave up 4 bases, with 17 bases separating them. This CDR3 comprises 16 residues. Germline V gene lookup returns CDR1 LNHDA and CDR2 SQIVND (reference sequence). The CDR3 DNA reads as TGTGCCAGTAGTATAAGTCCGGGGGGGTTGGGCACTGAAGCTTTCTTT. It specifies CASSISPGGLGTEAFF.

The chain links TRBV6-5 to TRBJ1-1; TRBD1 agrees at 8 bases. Germline CDR1 is MNHEY and CDR2 is SVGAGI. This CDR3 comprises 14 residues. The ends lost 5 bases at V and 5 bases at J; junction bases unmatched: 7. The CDR3 DNA sequence: TGTGCCAGCAGTAGAACCAGGGGGCGGACTGAAGCTTTCTTT. Translating gives CASSRTRGRTEAFF.